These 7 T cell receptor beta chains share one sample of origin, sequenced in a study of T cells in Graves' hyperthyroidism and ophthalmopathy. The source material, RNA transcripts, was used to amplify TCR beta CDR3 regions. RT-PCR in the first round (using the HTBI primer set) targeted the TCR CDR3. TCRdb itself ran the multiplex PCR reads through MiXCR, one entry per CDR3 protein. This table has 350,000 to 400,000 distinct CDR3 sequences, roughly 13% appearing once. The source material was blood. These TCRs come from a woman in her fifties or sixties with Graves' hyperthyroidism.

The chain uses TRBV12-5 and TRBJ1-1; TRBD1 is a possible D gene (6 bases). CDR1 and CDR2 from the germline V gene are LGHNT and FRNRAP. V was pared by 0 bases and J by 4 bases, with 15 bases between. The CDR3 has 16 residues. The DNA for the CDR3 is TGTGCTAGTGGTTTGGTAGTAAACAGGGCAGCCACTGAAGCTTTCTTT. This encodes CASGLVVNRAATEAFF.

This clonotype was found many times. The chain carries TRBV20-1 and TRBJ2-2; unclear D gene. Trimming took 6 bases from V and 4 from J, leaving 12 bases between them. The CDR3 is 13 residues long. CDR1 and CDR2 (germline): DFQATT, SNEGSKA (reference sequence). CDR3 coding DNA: TGCAGTGCCCTGAGTTACCGCACCGGGGAGCTGTTTTTT. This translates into CSALSYRTGELFF.

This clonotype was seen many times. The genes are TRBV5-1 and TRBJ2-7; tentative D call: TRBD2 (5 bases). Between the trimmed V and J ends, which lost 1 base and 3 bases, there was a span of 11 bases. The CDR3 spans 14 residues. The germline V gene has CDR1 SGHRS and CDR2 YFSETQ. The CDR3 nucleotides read TGCGCCAGCAGCTTGTCGGGAACCTACTACGAGCAGTACTTC. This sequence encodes CASSLSGTYYEQYF.

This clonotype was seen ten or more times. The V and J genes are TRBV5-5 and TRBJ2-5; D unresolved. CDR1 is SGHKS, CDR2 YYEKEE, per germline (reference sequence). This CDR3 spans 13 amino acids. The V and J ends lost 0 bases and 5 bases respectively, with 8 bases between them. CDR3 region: CASSLAATETQYF. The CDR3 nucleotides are TGTGCCAGCAGCTTGGCAGCTACGGAGACCCAGTACTTC.

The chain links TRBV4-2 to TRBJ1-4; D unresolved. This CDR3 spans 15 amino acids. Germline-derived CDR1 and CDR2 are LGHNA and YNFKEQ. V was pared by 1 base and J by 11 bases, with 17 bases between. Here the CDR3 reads CASSQVREELRKLFF. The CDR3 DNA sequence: TGTGCCAGCAGCCAAGTTAGGGAGGAATTGAGGAAACTGTTTTTT.

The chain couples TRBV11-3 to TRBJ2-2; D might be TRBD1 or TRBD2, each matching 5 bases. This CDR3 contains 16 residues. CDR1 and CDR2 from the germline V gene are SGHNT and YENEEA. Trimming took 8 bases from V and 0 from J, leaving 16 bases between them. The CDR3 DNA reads TGTGCCAGCGGTAGGGACCCCGAACCGAACACCGGGGAGCTGTTTTTT. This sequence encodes CASGRDPEPNTGELFF.

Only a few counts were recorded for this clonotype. The CDR3 nucleotides are TGTGCCAGCAGCCCTGACTTCTACGAGCAGTACTTC. Translating gives CASSPDFYEQYF. The genes are TRBV28 and TRBJ2-7; D is unresolved. The length of the CDR3 is 12 residues. Deletions cut 6 bases from V and 3 bases from J, with 9 bases between. The germline V gene encodes CDR1 MDHEN and CDR2 SYDVKM.